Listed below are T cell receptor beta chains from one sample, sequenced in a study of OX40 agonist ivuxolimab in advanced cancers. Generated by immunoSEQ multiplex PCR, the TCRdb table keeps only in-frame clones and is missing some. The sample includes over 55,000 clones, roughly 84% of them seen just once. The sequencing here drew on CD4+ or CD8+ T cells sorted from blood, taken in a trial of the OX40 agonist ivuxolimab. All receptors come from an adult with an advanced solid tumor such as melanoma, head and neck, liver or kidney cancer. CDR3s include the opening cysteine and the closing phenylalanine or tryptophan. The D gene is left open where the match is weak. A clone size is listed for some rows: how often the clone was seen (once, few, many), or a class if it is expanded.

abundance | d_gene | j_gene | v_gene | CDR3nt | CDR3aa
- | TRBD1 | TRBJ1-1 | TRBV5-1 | TGCGCCGGCAGCGCACAGGGGAGGGCTGAAGCTTTCTTT | CAGSAQGRAEAFF
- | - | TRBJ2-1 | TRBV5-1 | TGCGCCAGCAGCTTGGGGGGTAACTCCTACAATGAGCAGTTCTTC | CASSLGGNSYNEQFF
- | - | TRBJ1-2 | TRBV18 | TGTGCCAGCTCACCAAGTGCCGCTAACTATGGCTACACCTTC | CASSPSAANYGYTF
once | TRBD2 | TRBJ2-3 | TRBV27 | TGTGCCAGCAGTCGGGCTAGCGGGAGGGTCGTAGGAGATACGCAGTATTTT | CASSRASGRVVGDTQYF
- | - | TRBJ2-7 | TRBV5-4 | TGTGCCAGCAGCTTGGGAGGGGGACCCTACGAGCAGTACTTC | CASSLGGGPYEQYF
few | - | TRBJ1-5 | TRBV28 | TGTGCCAGCAGTTCAGGCGGCAGCAATCAGCCCCAGCATTTT | CASSSGGSNQPQHF
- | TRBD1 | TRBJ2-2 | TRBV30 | TGTGCCTGGTTAGGACAGGGGGGCGGGGAGCTGTTTTTT | CAWLGQGGGELFF
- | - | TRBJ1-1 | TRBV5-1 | TGCGCCAGCGGTTTTTCCAGGGACACTGAAGCTTTCTTT | CASGFSRDTEAFF
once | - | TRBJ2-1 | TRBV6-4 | TGTGCCAGCAATCAGGCTAGCAGCTCCTACAATGAGCAGTTCTTC | CASNQASSSYNEQFF
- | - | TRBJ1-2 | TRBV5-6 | TGTGCCAGCAGCCCCGACAGCCGCCGGGGCTACACCTTC | CASSPDSRRGYTF
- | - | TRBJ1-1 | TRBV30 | TGTGCCTGGAGTTATTCCGCCAACACTGAAGCTTTCTTT | CAWSYSANTEAFF
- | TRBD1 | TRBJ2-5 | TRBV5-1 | TGCGCCAGCGGACAGGGCAGAGAGACCCAGTACTTC | CASGQGRETQYF
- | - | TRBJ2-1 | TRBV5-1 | TGCGCCAGCAGCTTGGTTTTTGACAGAGACAATGAGCAGTTCTTC | CASSLVFDRDNEQFF
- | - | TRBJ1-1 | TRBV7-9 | TGTGCCAGCAGCTTATTAGCAGAATTGAACACTGAAGCTTTCTTT | CASSLLAELNTEAFF
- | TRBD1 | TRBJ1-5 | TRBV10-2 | TGCGCCAGTCGACAGGGAGGGAACAATCAGCCCCAGCATTTT | CASRQGGNNQPQHF
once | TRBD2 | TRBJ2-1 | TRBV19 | TGTGCCAGTACGAGCCCTAGCGGGAGAGGGGATCACAATGAGCAGTTCTTC | CASTSPSGRGDHNEQFF
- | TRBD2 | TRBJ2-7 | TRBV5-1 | TGCGCCAGCAGCTTCACTAGCGAGGACGAGCAGTACTTC | CASSFTSEDEQYF